This T cell receptor (beta chain) was observed in a study of neurological immune-mediated disorders. Notes on the study in general: The greatest TCR clonal expansion appeared in HTLV-1-associated myelopathy and the smallest, falling below healthy controls, in multiple sclerosis.

The study used blood bank volunteers in Maryland, USA, as healthy controls. The starting material, 2 million PBMCs stored at -80 C, gave rise to the unsorted libraries. TCRdb re-derived calls from the 5' RACE reads in MiXCR, one entry per CDR3 protein. The table includes 40,000 to 45,000 distinct CDR3 sequences, more than 9.5% detected once. Trimming stripped 6 bases from V and 3 bases from J, with 15 bases between. The CDR3 consists of 14 residues. CDR1 is MNHEY and CDR2 is SVGAGI in the germline V gene. This clonotype was recorded at least ten times. The antigen remains undetermined. The receptor comes from a female donor in good health. The specimen was PBMCs. The chain recombines TRBV6-5 with TRBJ2-7, with D possibly TRBD2 on 7 matching bases. The CDR3 DNA is TGTGCCAGCAGGGGGGGAGGGGGGTTCTACGAGCAGTACTTC. Translation gives CASRGGGGFYEQYF.